Below are 30 T cell receptor beta chains sequenced from a single sample in a study of blood T cell repertoires in COVID-19. The assay was immunoSEQ multiplex PCR, and TCRdb's table has in-frame clones only and misses some. The sample has about 63,000 clones, 85% to 90% seen once; the top ten hold around 5%. The sequenced sample was peripheral blood. Source of these receptors: a man over 45 with active COVID-19.

This chain's CDR3 is CSVEAWTDSGYEQYF. In DNA, the CDR3 is TGCAGCGTTGAAGCCTGGACGGACTCGGGCTACGAGCAGTACTTC. V and J are TRBV29-1 and TRBJ2-7, with D perhaps matching TRBD2 (5 bases). The V gene's germline CDR1 is SQVTM and CDR2 ANQGSEA. The V gene lost 1 base and the J gene lost 3 bases, with 16 bases spanning the gap. The CDR3 covers 15 residues.

The chain links TRBV13 to TRBJ1-1, with D unresolved. The length of the CDR3 is 11 residues. The V gene lost 4 bases and the J gene lost 5 bases, with 5 bases spanning the gap. CDR1 PRHDT and CDR2 FYEKMQ come from the germline V gene (reference sequence). This chain's CDR3 is CASSSGTEAFF. DNA of the CDR3: TGTGCCAGCAGCTCCGGGACTGAAGCTTTCTTT.

The chain employs TRBV9 and TRBJ2-5; 11 bases line up with TRBD2. Germline CDR1 is SGDLS and CDR2 is YYNGEE. Germline trimming cut 7 bases from V and 1 base from J; bases unmatched to any gene: 6. This CDR3 comprises 15 residues. The CDR3 region has the DNA TGTGCCAGCGGGGCGGGGACTAGCGGCCAAGAGACCCAGTACTTC. It is translated as CASGAGTSGQETQYF.

The chain combines TRBV3-1 (or the pseudogene TRBV3-2) with TRBJ2-2; 14 nucleotides agree with TRBD2. Germline trimming cut 6 bases from V and 7 bases from J; bases unmatched to any gene: 4. Germline assignment: CDR1 LGHDT and CDR2 YNNKEL (reference sequence). The CDR3 length is 15 residues. The CDR3 loop reads CASRGLAGGGGELFF. CDR3 DNA: TGTGCCAGCAGAGGACTAGCGGGAGGAGGCGGGGAGCTGTTTTTT.

The V and J genes are TRBV25-1 and TRBJ1-1, with D unresolved. CDR3 length: 13 amino acids. Germline loops: CDR1 MGHDK, CDR2 SYGVNS. The germline V and J ends were trimmed by 1 base and 0 bases, with 3 bases remaining between them. CDR3 in DNA: TGTGCCAGCAGTGAATCAGTGAACACTGAAGCTTTCTTT. Encoded protein: CASSESVNTEAFF.

The chain employs TRBV6-4 and TRBJ1-5, with a tentative D call TRBD1 (6 bases). The V end lost 2 bases, the J end lost 4 bases, and 18 bases lay between the germline ends. Germline values: CDR1 MRHNA, CDR2 SNTAGT. This CDR3 contains 17 residues. The CDR3, as DNA: TGTGCCAGCAGTGACGCCGGGGGGCTGGATAGGAATCAGCCCCAGCATTTT. It is translated as CASSDAGGLDRNQPQHF.

The J gene is TRBJ1-5, the V gene TRBV7-2, with D unclear. Between the trimmed V and J ends, which lost 5 bases and 2 bases, there was a span of 16 bases. Germline CDR1 and CDR2: SGHTA and FQGNSA. The CDR3 length is 16 residues. Here the CDR3 reads CASSHTLARGNQPQHF. DNA of the CDR3: TGTGCCAGCAGCCACACCCTAGCCCGGGGCAATCAGCCCCAGCATTTT.

V and J are TRBV19 and TRBJ2-7; 14 positions agree with TRBD2. CDR1 LNHDA and CDR2 SQIVND come from the germline V gene (reference sequence). The CDR3 contains 15 residues. V lost 9 bases to trimming and J lost 4 bases; unmatched junction nucleotides: 8. The CDR3 DNA follows: TGTGCCAGCAGTGCCGGGACTAGCGGGAGTTACGAGCAGTACTTC. It specifies CASSAGTSGSYEQYF.

The chain carries TRBV19 and TRBJ1-3; TRBD1 agrees at 8 bases. The germline gives CDR1 LNHDA, CDR2 SQIVND (reference sequence). Trimming took 6 bases from V and 4 from J; bases not matched to a gene: 11. This CDR3 is 16 amino acids long. CDR3 loop: CASRLDRAFGGNTIYF. DNA of the CDR3: TGTGCCAGTAGACTGGACAGGGCGTTCGGAGGAAACACCATATATTTT.

The chain has TRBV5-1 and TRBJ2-5; 8 bases align to TRBD1. Germline CDR1 SGHRS, CDR2 YFSETQ. The CDR3 totals 14 residues. With 3 bases clipped from V and 4 bases from J, the junction kept 5 bases outside the gene matches. The CDR3 DNA is TGCGCCAGCAGCTCCGTTGGACAGGGAGAGACCCAGTACTTC. Protein sequence: CASSSVGQGETQYF.

This rearrangement joins TRBV19 to TRBJ2-7; possibly TRBD2 for D (6 bases). The CDR3 is 15 amino acids. With 0 bases removed from V and 2 bases from J, the gap between germline ends came to 11 bases. In germline, CDR1 is LNHDA, CDR2 SQIVND (reference sequence). CDR3 nucleotides: TGTGCCAGTAGTATAGAACGGGGGTGGGCCTACGAGCAGTACTTC. Amino acid sequence: CASSIERGWAYEQYF.

This sequence joins TRBV9 and TRBJ1-2; 9 bases are shared with TRBD1. The J segment lost 4 bases and the V segment lost 3 bases, leaving 10 bases of the junction unmatched. Germline V lookup: CDR1 SGDLS, CDR2 YYNGEE. CDR3 length equals 16 residues. CDR3 protein: CASSGDAGTGSYGYTF. The DNA of the CDR3 is TGTGCCAGCAGCGGGGATGCAGGGACAGGGAGCTATGGCTACACCTTC.

The V gene is TRBV6-2 or TRBV6-3, the J gene TRBJ2-5; D is uncertain. This CDR3 has 11 residues. Trimming left V 4 bases short and J 5 bases short, with 5 bases between. Germline CDR1 is MNHEY and CDR2 is SVGEGT. The CDR3 sequence: CASSFMETQYF. CDR3 coding DNA: TGTGCCAGCAGTTTTATGGAGACCCAGTACTTC.

The chain couples TRBV5-1 to TRBJ2-5, with 7 bases identical to TRBD2. This CDR3 comprises 14 residues. Trimming took 4 bases from V and 0 from J; bases not matched to a gene: 3. From germline, CDR1 is SGHRS and CDR2 YFSETQ. CDR3 in amino acids: CASSPGTNQETQYF. The CDR3 DNA sequence: TGCGCCAGCAGCCCAGGGACTAACCAAGAGACCCAGTACTTC.

The rearrangement uses TRBV5-1 and TRBJ2-7; TRBD1 matches 12 bases. This CDR3 has 14 amino acids. Unmatched junction bases numbered 4, after V lost 3 bases and J lost 6 bases. Germline V CDR1 and CDR2: SGHRS, YFSETQ. This CDR3 reads CASSWGQGAVEQYF. CDR3 bases: TGCGCCAGCAGCTGGGGACAGGGGGCTGTCGAGCAGTACTTC.

This chain links TRBV4-1 with TRBJ2-7, with TRBD2 identical over 7 bases. Germline values: CDR1 MGHRA, CDR2 YSYEKL. V lost 1 base and J lost 2; bases outside the gene matches: 5. The CDR3 covers 15 residues. CDR3 DNA: TGCGCCAGCAGCCAAGGACTAGCCTCCCCCTACGAGCAGTACTTC. Amino acid sequence: CASSQGLASPYEQYF.

The genes are TRBV19 and TRBJ2-1; 8 bases are shared with TRBD2. Germline V lookup: CDR1 LNHDA, CDR2 SQIVND (reference sequence). Trimming took 9 bases from V and 3 from J; bases not matched to a gene: 10. The CDR3 runs 15 residues. The CDR3 loop reads CASRKAGEYYNEQFF. CDR3 nucleotide sequence: TGTGCCAGCAGGAAAGCGGGAGAATACTACAATGAGCAGTTCTTC.

J is TRBJ2-1 and V is TRBV18; 9 bases match TRBD2. After removal of 2 bases from V and 7 bases from J, the junction contained 6 bases not matched to a gene. Germline-derived CDR1 and CDR2 are KGHSH and LQKENI. CDR3 length: 15 amino acids. CDR3 residues: CASSPTLAGLNEQFF. The CDR3 DNA reads as TGTGCCAGCTCACCAACACTAGCGGGTCTGAATGAGCAGTTCTTC.

This clone was counted a few times. The genes are TRBV11-2 and TRBJ2-3; 12 nucleotides agree with TRBD1. V lost 0 bases to trimming and J lost 3 bases; unmatched junction nucleotides: 10. Germline V lookup: CDR1 SGHAT, CDR2 FQNNGV. The length of the CDR3 is 19 residues. CDR3 sequence (DNA): TGTGCCAGCAGCTTAGATCTTACCGGGACAGGGGGCAGGACAGATACGCAGTATTTT. Amino acids: CASSLDLTGTGGRTDTQYF.

V usage is TRBV9 and J usage is TRBJ2-2; 8 nucleotides align to TRBD1. The CDR3 sequence is 14 residues long. J lost 4 bases, V lost 3 bases, and 2 bases had no gene match. The germline V gene has CDR1 SGDLS and CDR2 YYNGEE. The CDR3 nucleotides are TGTGCCAGCAGCGCGGGACAGGTCACCGGGGAGCTGTTTTTT. As protein: CASSAGQVTGELFF.

This chain uses TRBV7-2 with TRBJ2-3, with 9 bases fitting TRBD2. Germline CDR1 and CDR2: SGHTA and FQGNSA. The V segment lost 5 bases and the J segment 2 bases; nucleotides outside the gene matches: 5. This CDR3 has 15 residues. For the CDR3, the DNA is TGTGCCAGCAGCCCCCTAGCGGGATTCACAGATACGCAGTATTTT. This translates into CASSPLAGFTDTQYF. Full variable domain (remainder filled in from reference TRBV7-2 and TRBJ2-3): GAGVSQSPSNKVTEKGKDVELRCDPISGHTALYWYRQSLGQGLEFLIYFQGNSAPDKSGLPSDRFSAERTGGSVSTLTIQRTQQEDSAVYLCASSPLAGFTDTQYFGPGTRLTVL.

This clone appeared once. J is TRBJ2-7 and V is TRBV6-1, with D uncertain. V lost 0 bases, J lost 0 bases, and 18 bases lay in between. Germline values: CDR1 MNHNS, CDR2 SASEGT. CDR3 length: 18 amino acids. CDR3 DNA sequence: TGTGCCAGCAGTGAAGCCAGACTGGTCTTAATAGTCTCCTACGAGCAGTACTTC. Encoded protein: CASSEARLVLIVSYEQYF.

The chain employs TRBV27 and TRBJ2-1, with D maybe TRBD1 (6 bases). The CDR3 is made up of 12 amino acids. The V and J ends lost 5 bases and 9 bases respectively, with 11 bases between them. CDR1 is MNHEY and CDR2 is SMNVEV in the germline V gene (reference sequence). CDR3 residues: CASSPTGSEQFF. The CDR3 DNA reads TGTGCCAGCAGTCCCACAGGGAGTGAGCAGTTCTTC.

The rearrangement uses TRBV7-6 and TRBJ2-3; TRBD2 agrees at 7 bases. The length of the CDR3 is 16 residues. With V trimmed by 5 bases and J by 3 bases, 11 bases remained unmatched. From germline, CDR1 is SGHVS and CDR2 FNYEAQ. For the CDR3, the DNA is TGTGCCAGCAGCCCACTAGCGTGGGGGGTAACAGATACGCAGTATTTT. Translation: CASSPLAWGVTDTQYF.

The CDR3 reads CASSYSMASLRGEKLFF. Here the CDR3 DNA reads TGTGCCAGCAGTTACTCGATGGCCAGCCTGAGGGGGGAAAAACTGTTTTTT. The chain has TRBV6-2 or TRBV6-3 and TRBJ1-4; D might be TRBD1 (6 bases). Germline V lookup: CDR1 MNHEY, CDR2 SVGEGT. The CDR3 spans 17 residues. V dropped 0 bases and J dropped 8 bases, with 19 bases sitting between them.

J is TRBJ1-1 and V is TRBV2; D remains ambiguous. The germline V and J ends were trimmed by 6 bases and 3 bases, with 14 bases remaining between them. The germline V gene encodes CDR1 SNHLY and CDR2 FYNNEI. CDR3 length: 14 residues. The CDR3: CASRARLLDTEAFF. The CDR3 region has the DNA TGTGCCAGCAGAGCACGACTTCTGGACACTGAAGCTTTCTTT. Drawing the rest from reference TRBV2 and TRBJ1-1, the complete variable domain is EPEVTQTPSHQVTQMGQEVILRCVPISNHLYFYWYRQILGQKVEFLVSFYNNEISEKSEIFDDQFSVERPDGSNFTLKIRSTKLEDSAMYFCASRARLLDTEAFFGQGTRLTVV.

The chain joins TRBV12-3 or TRBV12-4 to TRBJ2-2; the D is unclear. CDR3 length equals 12 residues. V gave up 5 bases and J gave up 5 bases, with 6 bases separating them. The CDR3 DNA reads as TGTGCCAGCAGTCGGCGGACCGGGGAGCTGTTTTTT. Amino acids: CASSRRTGELFF.

The chain is built from TRBV5-1 and TRBJ2-5; possible D gene TRBD1, 6 bases. Germline V lookup: CDR1 SGHRS, CDR2 YFSETQ. V was shortened by 3 bases and J by 4 bases, with 16 bases between the two germline ends. The CDR3 extends over 15 amino acids. The CDR3 here is CASSSPGVNGETQYF. The CDR3 DNA follows: TGCGCCAGCAGCTCCCCAGGGGTTAATGGAGAGACCCAGTACTTC.

The count of this clone is one. The chain is built from TRBV24-1 and TRBJ2-1; the match to TRBD2 covers 11 bases. CDR1 and CDR2 from the germline V gene are KGHDR and SFDVKD. The V and J ends lost 4 bases and 2 bases, in that order; junction bases with no gene match: 9. This CDR3 is built from 18 residues. For the CDR3, the DNA is TGTGCCACCAGTGACTCTGATACTAGCGGGAGACCCTACAATGAGCAGTTCTTC. Translated, it gives CATSDSDTSGRPYNEQFF.

The V gene is TRBV7-2, the J gene TRBJ1-5; possibly TRBD1 for D (6 bases). Germline loops: CDR1 SGHTA, CDR2 FQGNSA. Between the trimmed V and J ends, which lost 4 bases and 3 bases, there was a span of 13 bases. This CDR3 comprises 15 residues. As DNA, the CDR3 is TGTGCCAGCAGCTCGCAGGGGAGATACAATCAGCCCCAGCATTTT. This gives the protein CASSSQGRYNQPQHF.